The T cell receptor (beta chain) under discussion was sequenced for a study of T cells in Graves' hyperthyroidism and ophthalmopathy. Across the whole study: Once the initial diagnosis was made, peripheral blood was obtained before any treatment.

From RNA transcripts, TCR beta CDR3 regions were amplified. RT-PCR in the first round (using the HTBI primer set) targeted the TCR CDR3. TCRdb reprocessed the multiplex PCR reads with MiXCR, giving one entry per CDR3 protein. The profile shows almost 600,000 distinct CDR3 sequences, roughly 13% of them singletons. Hyperthyroidism, newly diagnosed and lasting under 2 months, affected patients aged 18 to 65. V was pared by 3 bases and J by 3 bases, with 7 bases of the junction left unmatched. The CDR3 covers 15 residues. The sequence derives from a woman aged 25 to 45 with Graves' hyperthyroidism that later progressed to Graves' ophthalmopathy. V and J are TRBV12-3 or TRBV12-4 and TRBJ2-7; 8 nucleotides agree with TRBD2. The sample taken for sequencing was blood. Here the CDR3 DNA reads TGTGCCAGCAGTTTCTTTGGACTAGCCATCTACGAGCAGTACTTC. This translates into CASSFFGLAIYEQYF.